This T cell receptor beta chain is from a study of spatial heterogeneity in lung cancer. On the study more broadly: Detected sequences consistently included more beta-chain ones than alpha-chain ones.

This clonotype was counted between two and nine times. Its antigen is unidentified. Study results and caveats: Circulating ubiquitous expanded tumor TCRs were observed more frequently at resection than at follow-up.

Noted time point: sample taken at primary tumor resection. Unsorted tumor, nontumor lung tissue or cryopreserved PBMC supplied the whole RNA. Every cDNA TCR molecule received its own unique molecular identifier. Each CDR3 protein gets one entry after TCRdb re-called the 5' RACE reads with MiXCR. The data show approximately 82,000 distinct CDR3 sequences, 10% to 15% seen once. The sequence came from a male donor with early-stage non-small cell lung cancer. Sequences were derived from PBMCs, sampled at surgery.

This CDR3 is CASSLGGVNEKLFF. The DNA for the CDR3 is TGTGCCAGCAGCTTAGGTGGAGTCAATGAAAAACTGTTTTTT. The genes are TRBV7-2 and TRBJ1-4; no clear D. The CDR3 is 14 amino acids. In germline, CDR1 is SGHTA, CDR2 FQGNSA. Trimming shortened V by 1 base and J by 5 bases, and 8 bases separated the two germline ends.